One T cell receptor beta chain is described in this entry. Its antigen remains unknown. The data stem from a study of PD-L1 blockade in urothelial cancer. Study summary: Of under 30 patients, twenty-five were males with bladder-origin urothelial cancer. Samples of blood were analyzed 3 weeks (second dose) and 6 weeks after treatment start. Study-wide results and limits: Pretreatment clonality of the blood TCR repertoire below the median was predictive of superior survival.

Time point meaning: pretreatment peripheral blood. All patients handed over anywhere from 1 to 8 samples, pretreatment and on-treatment. V gave up 0 bases and J gave up 6 bases, with 21 bases separating them. The germline V gene has CDR1 SGHKS and CDR2 YYEKEE (reference sequence). The CDR3 runs to 18 residues. Profiled with immunoSEQ multiplex PCR; TCRdb holds only in-frame clones, not every one. The repertoire has fewer than 75,000 clones, approximately 87% of them found once; the top ten carry 3.5% to 5%. The chain combines TRBV5-5 with TRBJ2-2; no clear D gene. The origin of this receptor is a man aged 65 to 79 with urothelial cancer. The sequencing here drew on PBMCs, taken around atezolizumab (anti-PD-L1) treatment. The CDR3 loop is CASSLGVGQLSSSGELFF. The CDR3 coding sequence is TGTGCCAGCAGCTTGGGGGTTGGGCAGCTTTCTTCGTCCGGGGAGCTGTTTTTT.